The clone carrying this T cell receptor beta chain turned up a few times. As yet, its antigen is unknown. This sample was taken from a study of beta chain features in type 1 diabetes. Overall study context: Cell yields, gender and age were comparable in patients and healthy donors. Overall study results and limits: Among all four CD4+ subsets, Type 1 diabetes patients had TCRB CDR3s that were moderately but significantly shorter.

Expressed TCRB transcripts were sequenced after all isolated RNA was converted to cDNA. The assay was immunoSEQ multiplex PCR, and TCRdb's table has in-frame clones only and misses some. The sample lists approximately 600,000 clones; 9.5% to 15% were seen once. The CDR3 has 14 amino acids. Between the trimmed V and J ends, which lost 4 bases and 3 bases, there was a span of 13 bases. The sample consisted of naive CD4+ T cells from blood. The origin of this receptor is a man in his thirties or forties with type 1 diabetes. The chain couples TRBV23-1 to TRBJ2-7; D may match TRBD1 or TRBD2 (5 bases each). TRBV23-1 is annotated as an ORF whose role is uncertain. The CDR3 protein is CASSRRGDVYEQYF. CDR3 sequence (DNA): TGCGCCAGCAGTCGCCGAGGGGATGTCTACGAGCAGTACTTC.